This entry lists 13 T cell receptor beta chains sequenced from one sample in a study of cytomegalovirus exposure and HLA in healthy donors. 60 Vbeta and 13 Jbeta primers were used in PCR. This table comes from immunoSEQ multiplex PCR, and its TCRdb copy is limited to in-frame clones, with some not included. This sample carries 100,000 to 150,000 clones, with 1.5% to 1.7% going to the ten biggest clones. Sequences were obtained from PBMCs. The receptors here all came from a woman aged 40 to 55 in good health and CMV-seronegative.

The DNA for the CDR3 is TGTGCCAGCAGCCCAAGGGGATTGGGCCCCCAGAGGGATACGCAGTATTTT. Protein product: CASSPRGLGPQRDTQYF. The chain couples TRBV9 to TRBJ2-3; D possibly corresponds to TRBD1 (5 bases). The CDR3 extends over 17 amino acids. Germline lookup yields CDR1 SGDLS and CDR2 YYNGEE. Trimming removed 4 bases at V and 6 bases at J, with 24 bases between. The full variable domain, with the rest looked up from reference TRBV9 and TRBJ2-3, is DSGVTQTPKHLITATGQRVTLRCSPRSGDLSVYWYQQSLDQGLQFLIQYYNGEERAKGNILERFSAQQFPDLHSELNLSSLELGDSALYFCASSPRGLGPQRDTQYFGPGTRLTVL.

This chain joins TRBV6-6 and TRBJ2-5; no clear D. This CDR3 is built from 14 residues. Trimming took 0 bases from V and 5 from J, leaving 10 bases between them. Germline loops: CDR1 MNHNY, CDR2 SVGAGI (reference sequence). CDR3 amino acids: CASSYSSVRETQYF. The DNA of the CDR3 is TGTGCCAGCAGTTACTCGTCCGTGCGGGAGACCCAGTACTTC.

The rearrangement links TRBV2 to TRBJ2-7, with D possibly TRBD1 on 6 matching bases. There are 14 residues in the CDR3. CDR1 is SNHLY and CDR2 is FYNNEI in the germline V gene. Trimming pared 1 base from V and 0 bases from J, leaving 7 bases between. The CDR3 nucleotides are TGTGCCAGCAGTGAAGTGGACAGCTCCTACGAGCAGTACGTC. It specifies CASSEVDSSYEQYV.

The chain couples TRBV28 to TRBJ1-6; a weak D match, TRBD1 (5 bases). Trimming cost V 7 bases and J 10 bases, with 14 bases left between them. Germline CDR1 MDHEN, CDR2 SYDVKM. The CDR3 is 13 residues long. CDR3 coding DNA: TGTGCCAGCATAGACAGAGTGGACTCACCCCTCCACTTT. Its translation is CASIDRVDSPLHF.

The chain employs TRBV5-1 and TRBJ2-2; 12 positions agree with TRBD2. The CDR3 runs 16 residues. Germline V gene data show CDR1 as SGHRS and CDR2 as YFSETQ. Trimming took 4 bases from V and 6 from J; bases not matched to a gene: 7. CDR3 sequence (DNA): TGCGCCAGCAGCCCTCCTAGCGGGGGGGTATCCGGGGAGCTGTTTTTT. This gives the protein CASSPPSGGVSGELFF.

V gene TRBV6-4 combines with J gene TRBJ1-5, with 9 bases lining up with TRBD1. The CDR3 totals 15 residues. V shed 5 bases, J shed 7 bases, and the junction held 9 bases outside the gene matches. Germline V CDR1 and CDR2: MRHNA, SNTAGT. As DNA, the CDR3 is TGTGCCAGCAGTCCCGGGACAGGGTTAGGGCAGCCCCAGCATTTT. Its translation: CASSPGTGLGQPQHF.

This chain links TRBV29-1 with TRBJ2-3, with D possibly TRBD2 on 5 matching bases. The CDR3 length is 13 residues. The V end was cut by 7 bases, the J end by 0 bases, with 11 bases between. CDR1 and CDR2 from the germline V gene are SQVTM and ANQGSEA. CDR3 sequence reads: CSARRTSTDTQYF. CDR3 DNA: TGCAGCGCGAGACGGACTAGCACAGATACGCAGTATTTT.

In DNA, the CDR3 is TGTGCCAGCAGTTACTTTCCGACAGGGGGTAATTCACCCCTCCACTTT. Protein product: CASSYFPTGGNSPLHF. The rearrangement uses TRBV6-6 and TRBJ1-6; 9 positions agree with TRBD1. Germline CDR1 MNHNY, CDR2 SVGAGI (reference sequence). The CDR3 covers 16 residues. V was pared by 1 base and J by 6 bases, with 4 bases of the junction left unmatched.

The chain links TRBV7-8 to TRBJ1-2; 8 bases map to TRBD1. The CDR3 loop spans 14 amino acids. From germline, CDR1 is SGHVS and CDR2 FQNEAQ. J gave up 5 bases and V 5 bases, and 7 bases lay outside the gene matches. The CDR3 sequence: CASSPDRGGYGYTF. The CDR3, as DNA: TGTGCCAGCAGCCCTGACAGGGGAGGGTATGGCTACACCTTC.

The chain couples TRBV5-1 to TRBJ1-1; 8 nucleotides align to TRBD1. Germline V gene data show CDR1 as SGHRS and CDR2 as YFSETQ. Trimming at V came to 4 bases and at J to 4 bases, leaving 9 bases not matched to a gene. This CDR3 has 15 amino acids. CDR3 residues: CASSTSPGQVTEAFF. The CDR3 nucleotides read TGCGCCAGCAGCACGTCCCCGGGACAGGTCACTGAAGCTTTCTTT. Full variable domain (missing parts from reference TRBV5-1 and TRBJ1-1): KAGVTQTPRYLIKTRGQQVTLSCSPISGHRSVSWYQQTPGQGLQFLFEYFSETQRNKGNFPGRFSGRQFSNSRSEMNVSTLELGDSALYLCASSTSPGQVTEAFFGQGTRLTVV.

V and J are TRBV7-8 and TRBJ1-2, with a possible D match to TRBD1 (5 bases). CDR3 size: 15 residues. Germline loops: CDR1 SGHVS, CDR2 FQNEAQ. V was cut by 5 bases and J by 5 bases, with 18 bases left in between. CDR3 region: CASSPAGGASYGYTF. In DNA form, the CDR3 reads TGTGCCAGCAGCCCAGCCGGCGGGGCCTCTTATGGCTACACCTTC.

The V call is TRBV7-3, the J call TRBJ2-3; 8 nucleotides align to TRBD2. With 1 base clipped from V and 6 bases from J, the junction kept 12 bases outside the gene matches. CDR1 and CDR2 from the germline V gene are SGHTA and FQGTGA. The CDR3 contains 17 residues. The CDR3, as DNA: TGTGCCAGCAGCTTAAAAGGTGACGGGGGGGCCGGGGATACGCAGTATTTT. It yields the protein CASSLKGDGGAGDTQYF.

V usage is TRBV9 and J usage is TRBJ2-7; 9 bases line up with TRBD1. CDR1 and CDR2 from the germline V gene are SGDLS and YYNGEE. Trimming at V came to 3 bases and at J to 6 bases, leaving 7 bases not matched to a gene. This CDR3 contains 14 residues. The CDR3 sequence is CASSGQGGPGEQYF. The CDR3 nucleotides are TGTGCCAGCAGCGGACAGGGGGGTCCTGGCGAGCAGTACTTC. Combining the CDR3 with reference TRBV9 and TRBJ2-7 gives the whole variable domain DSGVTQTPKHLITATGQRVTLRCSPRSGDLSVYWYQQSLDQGLQFLIQYYNGEERAKGNILERFSAQQFPDLHSELNLSSLELGDSALYFCASSGQGGPGEQYFGPGTRLTVT.